This T cell receptor (beta chain) was obtained from a study of cytomegalovirus exposure and HLA in healthy donors. Study-wide background: Tens of millions of unique TCRs from HLA-typed donors were held in an early release of data.

The CDR3 contains 13 residues. Per the germline V gene, CDR1 is SNHLY and CDR2 is FYNNEI. The V gene lost 6 bases and the J gene lost 10 bases, with 13 bases spanning the gap. This clone was seen only a few times. Its antigen remains unidentified. Findings and limits, study-wide: According to a later analysis, most TCR beta chains associated with CMV appeared HLA-restricted. Reports showed the classifier diagnosing cytomegalovirus status with high specificity and sensitivity.

A multiplex PCR was run with 60 Vbeta primers and 13 Jbeta primers. TCRdb's table, derived via immunoSEQ multiplex PCR, lists solely in-frame clones and lacks some. Among under 200,000 clones listed, about 65% were seen once. Specimen: PBMCs. This chain connects TRBV2 to TRBJ1-6; D remains ambiguous. The TCR comes from a girl aged 10 to 17 in good health and CMV-seronegative. The CDR3: CASSLLWASPLHF. In nucleotides, the CDR3 is TGTGCCAGCAGCCTACTCTGGGCCTCACCCCTCCACTTT. The full variable domain, rest sourced from reference TRBV2 and TRBJ1-6, is EPEVTQTPSHQVTQMGQEVILRCVPISNHLYFYWYRQILGQKVEFLVSFYNNEISEKSEIFDDQFSVERPDGSNFTLKIRSTKLEDSAMYFCASSLLWASPLHFGNGTRLTVT.